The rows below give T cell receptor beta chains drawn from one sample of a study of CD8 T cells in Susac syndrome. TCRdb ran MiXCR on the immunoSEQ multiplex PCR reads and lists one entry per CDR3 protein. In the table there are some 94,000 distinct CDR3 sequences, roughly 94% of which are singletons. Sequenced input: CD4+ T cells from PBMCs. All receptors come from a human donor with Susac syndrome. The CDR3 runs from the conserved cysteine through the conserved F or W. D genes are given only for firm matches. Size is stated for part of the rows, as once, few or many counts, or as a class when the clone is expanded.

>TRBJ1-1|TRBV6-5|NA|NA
CASKPTGPMNTEAFF
TGTGCCAGCAAACCGACAGGACCTATGAACACTGAAGCTTTCTTT
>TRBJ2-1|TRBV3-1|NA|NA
CASSQDTASQFF
TGTGCCAGCAGCCAAGATACCGCGTCGCAGTTCTTC
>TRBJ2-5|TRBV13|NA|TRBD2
CASSLSSGLAGVNQETQYF
TGTGCCAGCAGCTTAAGCAGCGGACTAGCGGGGGTAAACCAAGAGACCCAGTACTTC
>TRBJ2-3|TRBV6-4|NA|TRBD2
CASSDYELLAGATSTDTQYF
TGTGCCAGCAGTGACTACGAATTGCTAGCGGGGGCCACCTCCACAGATACGCAGTATTTT
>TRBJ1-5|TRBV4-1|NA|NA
CASSQALWGNQPQHF
TGCGCCAGCAGCCAAGCTTTGTGGGGCAATCAGCCCCAGCATTTT
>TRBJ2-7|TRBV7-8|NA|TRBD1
CASSTGRDRVISYEQYF
TGTGCCAGCAGCACCGGCCGGGACAGGGTCATCTCCTACGAGCAGTACTTC
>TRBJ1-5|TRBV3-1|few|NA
CASSQGEQPQHF
TGTGCCAGCAGCCAAGGGGAGCAGCCCCAGCATTTT
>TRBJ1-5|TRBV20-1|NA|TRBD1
CSAQGQGANQPQHF
TGCAGTGCCCAAGGACAGGGGGCGAATCAGCCCCAGCATTTT
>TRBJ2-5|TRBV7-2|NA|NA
CASSLRAEKTGTQYF
TGTGCCAGCAGCCTCCGGGCGGAGAAAACCGGGACCCAGTACTTC
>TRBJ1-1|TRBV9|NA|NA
CASSVASSGYVGTEAFF
TGTGCCAGCAGCGTAGCGTCCTCAGGGTACGTCGGCACTGAAGCTTTCTTT
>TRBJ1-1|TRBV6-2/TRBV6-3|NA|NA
CASSPEINRVNTEAFF
TGTGCCAGCAGTCCAGAGATAAACAGGGTGAACACTGAAGCTTTCTTT
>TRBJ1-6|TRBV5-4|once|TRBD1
CASSLNRGLIGSPLHF
TGTGCCAGCAGCTTGAACAGGGGGCTCATCGGGTCACCCCTCCACTTT
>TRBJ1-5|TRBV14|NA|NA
CASSPMGRGPQHF
TGTGCCAGCAGCCCAATGGGACGGGGTCCCCAGCATTTT
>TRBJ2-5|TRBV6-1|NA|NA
CASSEGGGGETQYF
TGTGCCAGCAGTGAAGGAGGAGGGGGCGAGACCCAGTACTTC
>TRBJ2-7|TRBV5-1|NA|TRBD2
CASSLESSGVDEQYF
TGCGCCAGCAGCTTGGAGTCCAGCGGGGTCGACGAGCAGTACTTC
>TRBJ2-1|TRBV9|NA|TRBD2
CASSARLAGGRYNEQFF
TGTGCCAGCAGCGCCCGACTAGCGGGGGGGAGATACAATGAGCAGTTCTTC
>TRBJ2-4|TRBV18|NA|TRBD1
CASSPPRGQGPQLAKNIQYF
TGTGCCAGCTCACCACCTCGAGGACAGGGGCCCCAATTAGCCAAAAACATTCAGTACTTC
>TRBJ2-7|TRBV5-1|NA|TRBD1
CASSLGGVGDYEQYF
TGCGCCAGCAGCTTAGGGGGCGTAGGTGACTACGAGCAGTACTTC
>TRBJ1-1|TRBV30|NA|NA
CAWSRGISVTAFF
TGTGCCTGGAGTCGGGGTATTTCGGTTACGGCTTTCTTT
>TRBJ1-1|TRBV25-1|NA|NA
CASGAGRNTEAFF
TGTGCCAGCGGGGCAGGGAGGAACACTGAAGCTTTCTTT
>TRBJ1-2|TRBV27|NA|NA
CASSKRGGYGYTF
TGTGCCAGCTCCAAGAGGGGAGGCTATGGCTACACCTTC
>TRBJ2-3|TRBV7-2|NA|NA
CASSLARAADTQYF
TGTGCCAGCAGCTTAGCCAGGGCCGCCGATACGCAGTATTTT
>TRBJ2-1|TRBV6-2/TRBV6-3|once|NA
CASSYPSLSSYNEQFF
TGTGCCAGCAGTTACCCCTCCCTCAGCTCCTACAATGAGCAGTTCTTC
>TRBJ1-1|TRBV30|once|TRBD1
CAWRGTGLTEAFF
TGTGCCTGGAGGGGGACAGGGCTCACTGAAGCTTTCTTT
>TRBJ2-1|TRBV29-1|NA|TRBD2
CSVQWASGGDGEQFF
TGCAGCGTCCAGTGGGCTAGCGGGGGGGATGGTGAGCAGTTCTTC
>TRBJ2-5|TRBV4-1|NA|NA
CASSQDGTTYQETQYF
TGCGCCAGCAGCCAAGATGGGACAACGTACCAAGAGACCCAGTACTTC
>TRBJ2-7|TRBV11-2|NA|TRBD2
CASRRTSDYEQYF
TGTGCCAGCAGGCGAACTAGCGACTACGAGCAGTACTTC
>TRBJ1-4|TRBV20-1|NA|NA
CSAPDRTNEKLFF
TGCAGTGCCCCTGACAGAACTAATGAAAAACTGTTTTTT
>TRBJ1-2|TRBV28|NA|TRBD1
CASRLTGGGYTF
TGTGCCAGCAGGCTAACAGGGGGCGGCTACACCTTC
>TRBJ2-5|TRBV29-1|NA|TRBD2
CSARSGGGETQYF
TGCAGCGCAAGGAGCGGGGGGGGAGAGACCCAGTACTTC
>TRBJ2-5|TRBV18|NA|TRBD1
CASSPPGQGGETQYF
TGTGCCAGCTCACCACCGGGACAGGGGGGCGAGACCCAGTACTTC
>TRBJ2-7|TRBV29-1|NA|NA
CSVDKGTHYEQYF
TGCAGCGTTGACAAGGGGACCCACTACGAGCAGTACTTC
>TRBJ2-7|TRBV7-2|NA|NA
CASSSDSVWGEQYF
TGTGCCAGCAGCTCTGACAGTGTCTGGGGCGAGCAGTACTTC
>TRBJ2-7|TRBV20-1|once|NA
CSARVADHEQYF
TGCAGTGCTAGAGTAGCCGACCACGAGCAGTACTTC
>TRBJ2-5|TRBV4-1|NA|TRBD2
CASSQAAGARETQYF
TGCGCCAGCAGCCAAGCAGCGGGGGCCAGAGAGACCCAGTACTTC
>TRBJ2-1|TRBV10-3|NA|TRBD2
CAISDKGRNGRDNEQFF
TGTGCCATCAGTGATAAGGGGAGAAATGGGAGGGACAATGAGCAGTTCTTC
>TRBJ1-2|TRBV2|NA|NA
CAGDNPGTHYGYTF
TGTGCCGGAGATAATCCCGGGACACACTATGGCTACACCTTC
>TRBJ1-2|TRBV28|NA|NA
CASSDARGYTF
TGTGCCAGCAGTGATGCCCGTGGCTACACCTTC
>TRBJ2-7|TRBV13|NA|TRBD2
CASSFGTSSYEQYF
TGTGCCAGCAGCTTCGGGACTAGCTCCTACGAGCAGTACTTC
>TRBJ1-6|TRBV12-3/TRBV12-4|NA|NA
CASKFEGPSSYNSPLHF
TGTGCCAGCAAGTTCGAGGGGCCGAGCTCCTATAATTCACCCCTCCACTTT
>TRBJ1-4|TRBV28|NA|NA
CASRPRAVFATNEKLFF
TGTGCCAGCAGGCCCCGGGCCGTCTTTGCAACTAATGAAAAACTGTTTTTT
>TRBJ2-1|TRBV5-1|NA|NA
CASSLARVNEQFF
TGCGCCAGCAGCTTGGCCAGGGTCAATGAGCAGTTCTTC
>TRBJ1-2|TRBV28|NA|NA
CASTQGRGYTF
TGTGCCAGCACCCAGGGTAGAGGCTACACCTTC
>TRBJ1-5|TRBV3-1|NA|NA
CASSQDRGVYQPQHF
TGTGCCAGCAGCCAAGATAGGGGGGTATATCAGCCCCAGCATTTT
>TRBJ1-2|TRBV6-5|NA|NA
CASSNGALGGYTF
TGTGCCAGCAGCAACGGGGCCTTGGGGGGCTACACCTTC
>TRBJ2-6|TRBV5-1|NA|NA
CASVSGDGANVLTF
TGCGCCAGCGTCTCAGGGGATGGGGCCAACGTCCTGACTTTC
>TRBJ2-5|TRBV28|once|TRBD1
CASSLGTGQETQYF
TGTGCCAGCAGTTTGGGGACAGGACAAGAGACCCAGTACTTC
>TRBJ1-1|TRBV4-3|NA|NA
CASSQNRMNTEAFF
TGCGCCAGCAGCCAAAACAGGATGAACACTGAAGCTTTCTTT
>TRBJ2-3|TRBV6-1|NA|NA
CASSERSNGEDTQYF
TGTGCCAGCAGTGAAAGGTCGAATGGGGAGGATACGCAGTATTTT
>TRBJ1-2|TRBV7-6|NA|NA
CASSVQQGRGYTF
TGTGCCAGCAGCGTACAACAGGGCCGGGGCTACACCTTC
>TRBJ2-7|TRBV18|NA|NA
CASSPNNYEQYF
TGTGCCAGCTCACCAAACAACTACGAGCAGTACTTC
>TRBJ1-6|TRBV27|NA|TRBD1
CASSLSSGQGLSPLHF
TGTGCCAGCAGTTTATCGTCAGGACAGGGGCTATCACCCCTCCACTTT
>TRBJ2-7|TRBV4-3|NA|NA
CASSQGLEVADQYF
TGCGCCAGCAGCCAAGGCCTGGAAGTTGCGGATCAGTACTTC
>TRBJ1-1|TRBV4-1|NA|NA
CASSQDWNTEAFF
TGCGCCAGCAGCCAAGATTGGAACACTGAAGCTTTCTTT
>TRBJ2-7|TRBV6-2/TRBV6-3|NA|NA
CASNHGSYEQYF
TGTGCCAGCAACCACGGCTCCTACGAGCAGTACTTC
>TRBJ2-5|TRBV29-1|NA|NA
CSGARSQETQYF
TGCAGCGGCGCCAGGTCCCAAGAGACCCAGTACTTC
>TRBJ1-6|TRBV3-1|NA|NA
CASSPLGWGDSPLHF
TGTGCCAGCAGCCCCCTCGGCTGGGGGGATTCACCCCTCCACTTT